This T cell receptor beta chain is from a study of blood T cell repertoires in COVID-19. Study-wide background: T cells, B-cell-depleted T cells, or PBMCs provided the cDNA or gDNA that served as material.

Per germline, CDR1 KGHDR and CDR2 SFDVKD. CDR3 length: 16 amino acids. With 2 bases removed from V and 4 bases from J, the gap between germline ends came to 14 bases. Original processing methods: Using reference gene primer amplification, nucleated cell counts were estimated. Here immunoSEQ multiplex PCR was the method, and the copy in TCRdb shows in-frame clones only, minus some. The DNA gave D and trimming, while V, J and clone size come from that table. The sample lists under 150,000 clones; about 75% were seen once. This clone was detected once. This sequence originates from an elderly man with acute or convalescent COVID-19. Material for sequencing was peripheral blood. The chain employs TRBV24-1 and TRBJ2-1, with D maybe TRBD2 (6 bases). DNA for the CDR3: TGTGCCACCAGTGATTGGACCGGGGGAGCTTACAATGAGCAGTTCTTC. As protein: CATSDWTGGAYNEQFF.